Given below is one TCR beta chain in context. The antigen is undetermined. The CDR3 is 15 residues long. Trimming left V 0 bases short and J 0 bases short, with 8 bases between. Germline V gene data show CDR1 as LNHNV and CDR2 as YYDKDF (reference sequence). The sample's treatment: some 19 received Ad26.COV2.S at low or high dose, single or two shots; about 5 received placebo; per-sample allocation not given. Sampling was performed 63 days after the first vaccine or placebo injection. This sample was taken from a study of Ad26.COV2.S vaccination and SARS-CoV-2 variants. Background on the study: A COV1001 Ad26.COV2.S trial-arm participant provided the sample.

The table came from immunoSEQ multiplex PCR; TCRdb's copy has only in-frame clones and leaves some out. The repertoire consists of approximately 350,000 clones, with roughly 80% occurring once and the leading ten covering about 7.4%. Study-wide results and limits: The TCR-based breadth and depth measures might underestimate overall T cell responses.

Specimen: peripheral blood, collected in a trial of Ad26.COV2.S vaccine versus placebo. The chain joins TRBV15 to TRBJ1-1, with D possibly matching TRBD1 (5 bases). The source of this sequence is a person between 18 and 59 years old who received the Ad26.COV2.S COVID-19 vaccine or a placebo. CDR3 residues: CATSRDRGLNTEAFF. Here the CDR3 DNA reads TGTGCCACCAGCAGAGATAGGGGATTGAACACTGAAGCTTTCTTT.